A selection of T cell receptor beta chains follows, all from one sample in a study of T cells in Graves' hyperthyroidism and ophthalmopathy. In TCRdb, the multiplex PCR reads were re-called with MiXCR into one record per CDR3 protein. The sample yields a few hundred thousand distinct CDR3 sequences, 15% to 20% seen once. The sequenced sample consisted of blood. These receptor sequences come from a woman aged 18-29 years with Graves' ophthalmopathy. The CDR3 runs from the conserved cysteine through the conserved F or W. The D gene is left open where the match is weak. Expanded clones are given a class, and other clones once, few, many or no size at all.

V gene: TRBV10-3; D gene: .; J gene: TRBJ2-2; clone size: .; CDR3 length: 15; CDR3 protein: CAISEDSGLTGELFF; CDR3 DNA: TGTGCCATCAGTGAAGATTCGGGGCTCACCGGGGAGCTGTTTTTT
V gene: TRBV27; D gene: TRBD2; J gene: TRBJ2-1; clone size: .; CDR3 length: 15; CDR3 protein: CASSVTSPSVDEQFF; CDR3 DNA: TGTGCCAGCAGTGTGACTAGCCCCTCCGTGGATGAGCAGTTCTTC
V gene: TRBV2; D gene: TRBD1; J gene: TRBJ1-2; clone size: .; CDR3 length: 14; CDR3 protein: CASSTEQGAYGYTF; CDR3 DNA: TGTGCCAGCAGTACTGAACAGGGGGCGTATGGCTACACCTTC
V gene: TRBV28; D gene: TRBD1; J gene: TRBJ1-1; clone size: many; CDR3 length: 13; CDR3 protein: CASVDRENTEAFF; CDR3 DNA: TGTGCCAGTGTCGACAGGGAGAACACTGAAGCTTTCTTT
V gene: TRBV29-1; D gene: TRBD1; J gene: TRBJ2-1; clone size: many; CDR3 length: 14; CDR3 protein: CSVGDRDTYNEQFF; CDR3 DNA: TGCAGCGTTGGGGACAGGGATACCTACAATGAGCAGTTCTTC
V gene: TRBV20-1; D gene: .; J gene: TRBJ2-1; clone size: many; CDR3 length: 12; CDR3 protein: CSVTTFGGEQFF; CDR3 DNA: TGCAGTGTTACCACCTTTGGCGGGGAGCAGTTCTTC
V gene: TRBV15; D gene: .; J gene: TRBJ2-2; clone size: .; CDR3 length: 12; CDR3 protein: CATSRETGELFF; CDR3 DNA: TGTGCCACCAGCAGAGAGACCGGGGAGCTGTTTTTT
V gene: TRBV2; D gene: TRBD1; J gene: TRBJ1-2; clone size: .; CDR3 length: 12; CDR3 protein: CASSWDRGPRSF; CDR3 DNA: TGTGCCAGCAGTTGGGACAGGGGGCCTAGGTCCTTC
V gene: TRBV20-1; D gene: TRBD1; J gene: TRBJ2-1; clone size: .; CDR3 length: 15; CDR3 protein: CSASQDRTGTNEQFF; CDR3 DNA: TGCAGTGCTTCACAAGACAGGACAGGTACCAATGAGCAGTTCTTC
V gene: TRBV25-1; D gene: .; J gene: TRBJ1-2; clone size: many; CDR3 length: 14; CDR3 protein: CASSATRGNYGYTF; CDR3 DNA: TGTGCCAGCAGTGCCACCAGGGGTAACTATGGCTACACCTTC